Listed below are T cell receptor beta chains from one sample, sequenced in a study of early T cells in non-severe SARS-CoV-2 infection. TCRdb reprocessed the 5' RACE reads with MiXCR, giving one entry per CDR3 protein. Among about 48,000 distinct CDR3 sequences, 13% were seen once, and the ten largest hold approximately 10%. The sequencing sample was made of whole blood. These receptor sequences come from an adult who was a healthcare worker with PCR-confirmed SARS-CoV-2 infection or an uninfected control (not recorded which). Each CDR3 is given with its conserved first and last residue. D genes are given only for firm matches.

d_call: TRBD2; j_call: TRBJ2-7; v_call: TRBV4-1; cdr3_aa: CASARTSGGTGSSYEQYF
d_call: TRBD2; j_call: TRBJ2-7; v_call: TRBV28; cdr3_aa: CASSTRTSGRAGEQYF
d_call: TRBD2; j_call: TRBJ2-1; v_call: TRBV29-1; cdr3_aa: CSVSGGSSYNEQFF
d_call: TRBD1; j_call: TRBJ1-6; v_call: TRBV20-1; cdr3_aa: CSARAPAGGFSPLHF
d_call: -; j_call: TRBJ2-7; v_call: TRBV20-1; cdr3_aa: CSARDPHPGDEQYF
d_call: TRBD2; j_call: TRBJ2-2; v_call: TRBV19; cdr3_aa: CASSIRQSGRRGGELFF
d_call: TRBD2; j_call: TRBJ2-1; v_call: TRBV20-1; cdr3_aa: CSARVSGRAFNEQFF
d_call: -; j_call: TRBJ2-1; v_call: TRBV5-5; cdr3_aa: CASSQGQSSYNEQFF
d_call: TRBD1; j_call: TRBJ2-6; v_call: TRBV7-9; cdr3_aa: CASSWTGTGANVLTF
d_call: -; j_call: TRBJ1-1; v_call: TRBV29-1; cdr3_aa: CSVEIGDGGTEAFF
d_call: -; j_call: TRBJ1-2; v_call: TRBV5-6; cdr3_aa: CASSPASAYGYTF
d_call: -; j_call: TRBJ2-7; v_call: TRBV30; cdr3_aa: CAWSQAGYEQYF
d_call: TRBD1; j_call: TRBJ1-5; v_call: TRBV2; cdr3_aa: CASRGQGGGSQPQHF
d_call: -; j_call: TRBJ2-2; v_call: TRBV20-1; cdr3_aa: CSAKTEANTGELFF
d_call: TRBD1; j_call: TRBJ1-1; v_call: TRBV2; cdr3_aa: CASSGDRVRTEAFF
d_call: -; j_call: TRBJ1-2; v_call: TRBV5-5; cdr3_aa: CASSLSDRGYTF
d_call: -; j_call: TRBJ1-3; v_call: TRBV4-1; cdr3_aa: CASSQVEYWDTIYF
d_call: -; j_call: TRBJ1-1; v_call: TRBV20-1; cdr3_aa: CSASRGLEAFF
d_call: TRBD2; j_call: TRBJ2-3; v_call: TRBV6-2/TRBV6-3; cdr3_aa: CASSFPTSGRPSTDTQYF
d_call: -; j_call: TRBJ2-1; v_call: TRBV4-2; cdr3_aa: CASSSSGSSYNEQFF
d_call: -; j_call: TRBJ1-1; v_call: TRBV2; cdr3_aa: CASSGHDTEAFF
d_call: -; j_call: TRBJ2-1; v_call: TRBV9; cdr3_aa: CASSTRTGTIYNEQFF
d_call: -; j_call: TRBJ2-3; v_call: TRBV20-1; cdr3_aa: CSARDPSTDTQYF
d_call: TRBD2; j_call: TRBJ2-7; v_call: TRBV19; cdr3_aa: CASSIWLAGSYEQYF
d_call: -; j_call: TRBJ2-7; v_call: TRBV11-2; cdr3_aa: CASSTDRDYEQYF
d_call: TRBD1; j_call: TRBJ2-7; v_call: TRBV10-3; cdr3_aa: CAISGTGGSDEQYF
d_call: -; j_call: TRBJ1-1; v_call: TRBV7-9; cdr3_aa: CASSSLPGQTMNTEAFF
d_call: -; j_call: TRBJ2-1; v_call: TRBV29-1; cdr3_aa: CSVEDETGLKQFF
d_call: TRBD2; j_call: TRBJ2-4; v_call: TRBV11-2; cdr3_aa: CASSSGLAGTLAKNIQYF
d_call: -; j_call: TRBJ2-7; v_call: TRBV14; cdr3_aa: CASRSDTGYGGYEQYF
d_call: -; j_call: TRBJ2-1; v_call: TRBV29-1; cdr3_aa: CSVEDQGVVYNEQFF
d_call: TRBD1; j_call: TRBJ1-6; v_call: TRBV29-1; cdr3_aa: CSARDRDNSPLHF
d_call: -; j_call: TRBJ2-5; v_call: TRBV3-1; cdr3_aa: CASSQVETQYF
d_call: -; j_call: TRBJ2-3; v_call: TRBV7-8; cdr3_aa: CASSLRLRSDTQYF
d_call: TRBD2; j_call: TRBJ2-1; v_call: TRBV7-3; cdr3_aa: CASSFTGTSSYNEQFF
d_call: -; j_call: TRBJ2-3; v_call: TRBV27; cdr3_aa: CASRGTPTDTQYF
d_call: TRBD1; j_call: TRBJ1-4; v_call: TRBV7-9; cdr3_aa: CASSPGQGNEKLFF
d_call: -; j_call: TRBJ2-1; v_call: TRBV14; cdr3_aa: CASSQDLVTKEQFF
d_call: -; j_call: TRBJ2-2; v_call: TRBV30; cdr3_aa: CAWKLWNTGELFF
d_call: -; j_call: TRBJ1-1; v_call: TRBV5-1; cdr3_aa: CASSFGGVNTEAFF
d_call: -; j_call: TRBJ2-3; v_call: TRBV27; cdr3_aa: CASSLYWTDTQYF
d_call: -; j_call: TRBJ1-1; v_call: TRBV7-8; cdr3_aa: CASSLEQSRGAFF
d_call: -; j_call: TRBJ2-2; v_call: TRBV4-1; cdr3_aa: CASSPRTTNTGELFF
d_call: TRBD2; j_call: TRBJ2-1; v_call: TRBV5-1; cdr3_aa: CASSPGTSQEQFF
d_call: TRBD1; j_call: TRBJ1-1; v_call: TRBV6-1; cdr3_aa: CASSTGTESRTEAFF
d_call: TRBD2; j_call: TRBJ2-1; v_call: TRBV29-1; cdr3_aa: CSVETSGAYNEQFF
d_call: -; j_call: TRBJ1-1; v_call: TRBV5-1; cdr3_aa: CASSLDPNTEAFF
d_call: -; j_call: TRBJ2-2; v_call: TRBV27; cdr3_aa: CASSIKPTGELFF
d_call: -; j_call: TRBJ1-3; v_call: TRBV20-1; cdr3_aa: CSAFDRGNTIYF
d_call: -; j_call: TRBJ2-1; v_call: TRBV6-2/TRBV6-3; cdr3_aa: CASSSLSSYNEQFF
d_call: -; j_call: TRBJ2-7; v_call: TRBV28; cdr3_aa: CASTPTARYEQYF
d_call: -; j_call: TRBJ1-5; v_call: TRBV30; cdr3_aa: CAWSADSNQPQHF
d_call: -; j_call: TRBJ1-1; v_call: TRBV12-3/TRBV12-4; cdr3_aa: CASRSGYAANTEAFF
d_call: -; j_call: TRBJ1-3; v_call: TRBV7-6; cdr3_aa: CASSLSGSGNTIYF
d_call: -; j_call: TRBJ2-2; v_call: TRBV20-1; cdr3_aa: CSARTSSYGELFF
d_call: -; j_call: TRBJ1-5; v_call: TRBV12-3/TRBV12-4; cdr3_aa: CASSLHRGHLGGVQHF
d_call: TRBD1; j_call: TRBJ1-1; v_call: TRBV10-2; cdr3_aa: CATTGTGTGGEKRNTEAFF